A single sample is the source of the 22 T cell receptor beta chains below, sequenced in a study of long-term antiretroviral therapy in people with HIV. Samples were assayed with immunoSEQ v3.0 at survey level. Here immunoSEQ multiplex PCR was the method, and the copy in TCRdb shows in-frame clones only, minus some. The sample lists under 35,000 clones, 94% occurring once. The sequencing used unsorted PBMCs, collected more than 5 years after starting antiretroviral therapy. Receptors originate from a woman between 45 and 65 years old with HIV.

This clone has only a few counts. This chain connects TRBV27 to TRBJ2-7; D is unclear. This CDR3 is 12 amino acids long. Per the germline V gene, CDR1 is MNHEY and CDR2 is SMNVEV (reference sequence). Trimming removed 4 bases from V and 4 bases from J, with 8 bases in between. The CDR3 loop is CASSSQWYEQYF. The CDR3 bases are TGTGCCAGCAGTTCACAATGGTACGAGCAGTACTTC.

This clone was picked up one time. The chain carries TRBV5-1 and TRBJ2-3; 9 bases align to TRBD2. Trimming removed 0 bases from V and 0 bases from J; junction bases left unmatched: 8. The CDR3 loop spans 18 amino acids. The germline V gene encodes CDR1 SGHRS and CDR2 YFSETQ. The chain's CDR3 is CASSLGVAGAASTDTQYF. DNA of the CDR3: TGCGCCAGCAGCTTGGGGGTAGCGGGGGCCGCTAGCACAGATACGCAGTATTTT.

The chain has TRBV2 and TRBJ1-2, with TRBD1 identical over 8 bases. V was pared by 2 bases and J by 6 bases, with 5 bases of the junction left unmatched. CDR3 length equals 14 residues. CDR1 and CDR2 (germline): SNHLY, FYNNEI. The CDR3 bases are TGTGCCAGCAGTGAACAGGGGGCTCTCCATGGCTACACCTTC. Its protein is CASSEQGALHGYTF.

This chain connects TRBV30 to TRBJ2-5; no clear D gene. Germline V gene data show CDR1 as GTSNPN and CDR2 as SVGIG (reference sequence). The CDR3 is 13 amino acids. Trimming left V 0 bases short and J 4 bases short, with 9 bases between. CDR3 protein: CAWSVKRTETQYF. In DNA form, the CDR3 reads TGTGCCTGGAGTGTTAAGAGAACAGAGACCCAGTACTTC.

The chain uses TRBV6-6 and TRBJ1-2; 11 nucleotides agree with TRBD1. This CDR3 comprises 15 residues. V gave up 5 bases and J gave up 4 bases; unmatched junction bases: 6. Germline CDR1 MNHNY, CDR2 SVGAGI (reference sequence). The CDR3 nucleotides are TGTGCCAGCAGTCCCCGGACAGGGGGCACCTATGGCTACACCTTC. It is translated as CASSPRTGGTYGYTF.

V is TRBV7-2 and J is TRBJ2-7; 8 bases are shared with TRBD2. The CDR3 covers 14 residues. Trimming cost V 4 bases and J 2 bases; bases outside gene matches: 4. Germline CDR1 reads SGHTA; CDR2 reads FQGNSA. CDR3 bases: TGTGCCAGCAGCTCGGGACTAGTAGCCTACGAGCAGTACTTC. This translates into CASSSGLVAYEQYF.

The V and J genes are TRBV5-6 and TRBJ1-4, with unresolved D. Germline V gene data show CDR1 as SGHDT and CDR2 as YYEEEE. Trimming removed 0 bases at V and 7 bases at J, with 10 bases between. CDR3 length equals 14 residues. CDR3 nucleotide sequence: TGTGCCAGCAGCTTGGTGGTTAAGGGTGAAAAACTGTTTTTT. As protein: CASSLVVKGEKLFF.

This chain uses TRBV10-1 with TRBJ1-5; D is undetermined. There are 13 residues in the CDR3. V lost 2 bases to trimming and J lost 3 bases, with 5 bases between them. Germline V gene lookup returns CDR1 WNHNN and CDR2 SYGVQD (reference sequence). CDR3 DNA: TGCGCCAGCAGTGAGGGGCTCAATCAGCCCCAGCATTTT. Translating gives CASSEGLNQPQHF.

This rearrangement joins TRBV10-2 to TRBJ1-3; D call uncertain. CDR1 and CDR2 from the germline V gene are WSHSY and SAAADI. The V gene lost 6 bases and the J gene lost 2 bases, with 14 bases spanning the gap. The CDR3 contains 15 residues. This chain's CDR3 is CASRDDPGTGNTIYF. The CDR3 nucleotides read TGCGCCAGCAGGGACGACCCGGGTACTGGAAACACCATATATTTT.

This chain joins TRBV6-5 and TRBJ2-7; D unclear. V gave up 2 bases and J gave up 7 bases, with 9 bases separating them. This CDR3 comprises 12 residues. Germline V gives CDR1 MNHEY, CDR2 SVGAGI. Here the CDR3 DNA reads TGTGCCAGCAGTTACCTCCCGGAAGAGCAGTACTTC. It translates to CASSYLPEEQYF.

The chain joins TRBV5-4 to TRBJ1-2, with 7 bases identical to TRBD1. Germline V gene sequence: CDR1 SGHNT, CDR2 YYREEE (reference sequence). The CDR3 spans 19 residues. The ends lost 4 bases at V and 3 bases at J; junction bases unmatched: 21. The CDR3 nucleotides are TGTGCCAGCAGCCAAGGACAGGTGAGCCAAATATCAGCGGACTATGGCTACACCTTC. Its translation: CASSQGQVSQISADYGYTF.

The CDR3 coding sequence is TGTGCCAGCAGCGGACAACAGAACTATGGCTACACCTTC. Its protein is CASSGQQNYGYTF. The chain uses TRBV27 and TRBJ1-2; tentative D call: TRBD1 (5 bases). Germline values: CDR1 MNHEY, CDR2 SMNVEV (reference sequence). This CDR3 has 13 amino acids. Trimming left V 6 bases short and J 2 bases short, with 10 bases between.

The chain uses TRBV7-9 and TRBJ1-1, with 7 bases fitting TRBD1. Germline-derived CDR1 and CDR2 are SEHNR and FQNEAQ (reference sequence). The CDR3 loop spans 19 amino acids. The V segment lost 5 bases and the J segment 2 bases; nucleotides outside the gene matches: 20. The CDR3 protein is CASSQTPQYRGWGNTEAFF. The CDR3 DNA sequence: TGTGCCAGCAGCCAGACACCCCAATACAGGGGTTGGGGCAACACTGAAGCTTTCTTT.

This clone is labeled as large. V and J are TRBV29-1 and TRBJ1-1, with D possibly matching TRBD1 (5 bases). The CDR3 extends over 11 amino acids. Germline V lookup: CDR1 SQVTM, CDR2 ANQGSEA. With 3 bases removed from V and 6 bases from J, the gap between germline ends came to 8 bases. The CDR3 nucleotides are TGCAGCGTTGAGTCGGGGGCTGAAGCTTTCTTT. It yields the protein CSVESGAEAFF.

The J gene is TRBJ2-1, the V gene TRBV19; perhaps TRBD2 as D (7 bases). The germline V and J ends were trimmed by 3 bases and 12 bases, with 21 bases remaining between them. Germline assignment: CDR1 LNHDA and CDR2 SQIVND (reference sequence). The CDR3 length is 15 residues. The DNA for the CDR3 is TGTGCCAGTAGTATCCCGCCCAGTGAGGGGGGGCGGCAGTTCTTC. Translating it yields CASSIPPSEGGRQFF.

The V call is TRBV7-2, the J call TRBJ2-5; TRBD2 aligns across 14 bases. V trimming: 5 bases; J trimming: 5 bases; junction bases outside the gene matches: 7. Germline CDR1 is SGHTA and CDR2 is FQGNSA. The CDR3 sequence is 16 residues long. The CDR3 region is CASSSGLAGGRETQYF. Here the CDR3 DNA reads TGTGCCAGCAGCAGCGGACTAGCGGGGGGACGGGAGACCCAGTACTTC. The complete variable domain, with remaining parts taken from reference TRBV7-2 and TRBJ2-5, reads GAGVSQSPSNKVTEKGKDVELRCDPISGHTALYWYRQSLGQGLEFLIYFQGNSAPDKSGLPSDRFSAERTGGSVSTLTIQRTQQEDSAVYLCASSSGLAGGRETQYFGPGTRLLVL.

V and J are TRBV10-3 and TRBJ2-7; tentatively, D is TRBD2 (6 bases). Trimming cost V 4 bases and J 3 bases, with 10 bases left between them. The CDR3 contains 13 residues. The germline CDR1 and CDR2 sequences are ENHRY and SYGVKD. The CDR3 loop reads CAISAGEVYEQYF. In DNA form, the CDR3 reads TGTGCCATCAGTGCGGGGGAGGTCTACGAGCAGTACTTC.

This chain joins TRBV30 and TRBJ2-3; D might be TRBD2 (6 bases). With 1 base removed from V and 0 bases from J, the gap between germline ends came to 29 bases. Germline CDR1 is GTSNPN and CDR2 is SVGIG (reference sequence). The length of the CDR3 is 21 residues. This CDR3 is CAWSGGEEFFSGISSTDTQYF. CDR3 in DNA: TGTGCCTGGAGTGGGGGTGAGGAGTTTTTTAGCGGTATTTCTAGCACAGATACGCAGTATTTT.

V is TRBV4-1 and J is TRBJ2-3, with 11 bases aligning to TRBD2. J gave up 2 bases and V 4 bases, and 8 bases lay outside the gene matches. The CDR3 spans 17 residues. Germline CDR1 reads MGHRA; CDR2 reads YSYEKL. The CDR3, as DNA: TGCGCCAGCAGCCCTCGACTAGCGGGGCCCCACACAGATACGCAGTATTTT. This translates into CASSPRLAGPHTDTQYF.

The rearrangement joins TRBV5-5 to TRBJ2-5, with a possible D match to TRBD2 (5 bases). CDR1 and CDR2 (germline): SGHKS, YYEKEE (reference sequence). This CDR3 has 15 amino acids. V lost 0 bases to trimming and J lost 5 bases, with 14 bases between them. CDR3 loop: CASSLVRGQMETQYF. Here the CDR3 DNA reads TGTGCCAGCAGCTTGGTGAGAGGGCAAATGGAGACCCAGTACTTC.

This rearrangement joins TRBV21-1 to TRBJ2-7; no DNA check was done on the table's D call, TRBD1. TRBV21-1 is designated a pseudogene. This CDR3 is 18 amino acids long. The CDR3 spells CASSKTGTASLGAYEQYF. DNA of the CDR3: TGTGCCAGCAGCAAGACCGGGACAGCTAGTTTAGGGGCCTACGAGCAGTACTTC.

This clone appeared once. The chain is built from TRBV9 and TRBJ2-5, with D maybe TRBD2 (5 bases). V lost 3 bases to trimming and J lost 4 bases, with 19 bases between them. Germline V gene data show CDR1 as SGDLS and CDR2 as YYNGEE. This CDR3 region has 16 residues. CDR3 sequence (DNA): TGTGCCAGCAGCGAACAAGCGGCCCCCCCCGCAGAGACCCAGTACTTC. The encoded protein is CASSEQAAPPAETQYF.